The 17 T cell receptor beta chains listed next were all sequenced from one sample in a study of tumor and adjacent non-tumor tissue in lung cancer. TCRbeta libraries were built with three rounds of nested PCR, modified from ARM-PCR. TCRdb re-called the multiplex PCR reads through MiXCR, storing one row per CDR3 protein. The sample contains over 100,000 distinct CDR3 sequences, about 75% of which appear only once. RNA was extracted from bulk tissue without any cell sorting. The material sequenced was lung tumor tissue. The receptors come from a woman aged 60-75 years with non-small cell lung cancer.

A note on this clonotype: A much larger clone sits a single nucleotide away, making a read error possible. CDR3 bases: TGTGCCAGCAGTTTACGGGGTCCTAAAAACATTCAGTACTTC. Translated: CASSLRGPKNIQYF. The chain links TRBV12-3 or TRBV12-4 to TRBJ2-4; a possible D gene is TRBD2 (5 bases). Trimming took 2 bases from V and 4 from J, leaving 9 bases between them. CDR3 length equals 14 residues.

CDR3 residues: CASSFPQGAGTGELFF. CDR3 sequence (DNA): TGTGCCAGCAGTTTCCCACAGGGGGCGGGCACCGGGGAGCTGTTTTTT. The rearrangement uses TRBV28 and TRBJ2-2; 9 bases are a match to TRBD1. The germline gives CDR1 MDHEN, CDR2 SYDVKM. The V segment lost 3 bases and the J segment 4 bases; nucleotides outside the gene matches: 6. This CDR3 comprises 16 residues. Variable domain in full (rest from reference TRBV28 and TRBJ2-2): DVKVTQSSRYLVKRTGEKVFLECVQDMDHENMFWYRQDPGLGLRLIYFSYDVKMKEKGDIPEGYSVSREKKERFSLILESASTNQTSMYLCASSFPQGAGTGELFFGEGSRLTVL.

On this clonotype itself: An end of the junction does not agree with germline; a read error may underlie this. The CDR3 loop is CASSIASAGETQYF. The CDR3 DNA is TGTGCCAGTAGTATCGCTTCAGCGGGTGAGACCCAGTATTTC. The J gene is TRBJ2-5, the V gene TRBV28; the D gene is possibly TRBD2 (6 bases). CDR1 and CDR2 (germline): MDHEN, SYDVKM. The CDR3 is 14 residues long.

As regards this clonotype: A single base separates this from a much larger clone, so it may be a read error. No conserved phenylalanine or tryptophan is present at the end of the CDR3, so a read error is the likely explanation. The chain employs TRBV5-1 and TRBJ2-1, with 7 bases matching TRBD1. In germline, CDR1 is SGHRS, CDR2 YFSETQ. CDR3 size: 15 residues. After removal of 4 bases from V and 6 bases from J, the junction contained 10 bases not matched to a gene. CDR3 sequence (DNA): TGCGCCAGCAGCGACCCCGGGACAGCATCCAATGAGCAGTTCCTC. Translated: CASSDPGTASNEQFL.

This clonotype appeared many times. The chain combines TRBV20-1 with TRBJ1-2, with TRBD1 identical over 8 bases. V lost 6 bases and J lost 1; bases outside the gene matches: 4. CDR3 size: 13 residues. Germline loops: CDR1 DFQATT, CDR2 SNEGSKA (reference sequence). The CDR3 here is CSAQGALNYGYTF. CDR3 coding DNA: TGCAGTGCCCAGGGGGCCCTTAACTATGGCTACACCTTC.

Many counts were recorded for this clonotype. The chain is built from TRBV6-5 and TRBJ1-2; 10 nucleotides line up with TRBD1. CDR1 and CDR2 (germline): MNHEY, SVGAGI. J was trimmed by 6 bases and V by 4 bases; bases with no gene match: 8. This CDR3 spans 15 amino acids. CDR3 amino acids: CASSSNFDRGHGYTF. Here the CDR3 DNA reads TGTGCCAGCAGTTCTAATTTCGACAGGGGGCATGGCTACACCTTC.

Worth noting for this clonotype: At one of its ends the junction is not consistent with the germline gene, which may arise from a read error. The chain employs TRBV5-4 and TRBJ2-1; 7 bases map to TRBD1. This CDR3 is 15 amino acids long. Per germline, CDR1 SGHNT and CDR2 YYREEE (reference sequence). The CDR3 nucleotides read TGTGCCAGCAGAGACAGGGTAGCGTTAGACAACGAGCAGTTCTTC. It yields the protein CASRDRVALDNEQFF.

This clonotype has just one count. Since a much larger clone is just one base distant, this may be a read error. V usage is TRBV29-1 and J usage is TRBJ1-1; possibly TRBD1 for D (5 bases). The CDR3 loop spans 12 amino acids. Germline CDR1 and CDR2: SQVTM and ANQGSEA. The CDR3 sequence is CSAGDGWGEASF. DNA for the CDR3: TGCAGCGCTGGGGACGGCTGGGGTGAAGCTTCCTTT.

For this clonotype: A read error may account for a junction end that differs from germline. This chain uses TRBV11-2 with TRBJ2-7; a possible D gene is TRBD2 (5 bases). The CDR3 runs to 16 residues. Germline CDR1 SGHAT, CDR2 FQNNGV. CDR3 residues: CASPVGEWVNSYEQYF. The CDR3 nucleotides are TGTGCCAGCCCCGTCGGGGAGTGGGTAAACTCCTACGAACAGTACTTC.

This clonotype has ten or more counts. The CDR3 nucleotides read TGCAGTGCTTCGCCACTAGCTAATGAGCAGTTCTTC. Amino acid sequence: CSASPLANEQFF. The chain employs TRBV20-1 and TRBJ2-1; D is possibly TRBD2 (6 bases). Deletions cut 5 bases from V and 7 bases from J, with 12 bases between. This CDR3 comprises 12 residues. Germline V gene data show CDR1 as DFQATT and CDR2 as SNEGSKA (reference sequence).

This clonotype appeared a few times. A much larger clonotype is one base distant, so this may be a read error. The CDR3 loop reads CASRTGGNDTDTQYF. In DNA form, the CDR3 reads TGTGCCAGCAGAACAGGGGGTAATGACACAGATACGCAGTATTTT. The rearrangement links TRBV5-4 to TRBJ2-3, with 8 positions matching TRBD1. V shed 5 bases, J shed 2 bases, and the junction held 7 bases outside the gene matches. Germline CDR1 and CDR2: SGHNT and YYREEE (reference sequence). The CDR3 length is 15 residues. Supplemented by reference TRBV5-4 and TRBJ2-3, the full variable domain reads ETGVTQSPTHLIKTRGQQVTLRCSSQSGHNTVSWYQQALGQGPQFIFQYYREEENGRGNFPPRFSGLQFPNYSSELNVNALELDDSALYLCASRTGGNDTDTQYFGPGTRLTVL.

Regarding this clonotype: One base away lies a much larger clone, so this may be a sequencing read error. The chain carries TRBV11-2 and TRBJ2-7, with no clear D. Trimming shortened V by 1 base and J by 6 bases, and 13 bases separated the two germline ends. Germline assignment: CDR1 SGHAT and CDR2 FQNNGV. The CDR3 runs to 14 residues. CDR3 in amino acids: CASSLVGIGIEQYF. The CDR3 nucleotides are TGTGCCAGCAGCTTAGTAGGGATAGGGATCGAGCAGTACTTC.

This clonotype was observed a few times. A single base separates this from a much larger clone, so it may be a read error. This chain uses TRBV29-1 with TRBJ1-4; 8 bases match TRBD1. The germline gives CDR1 SQVTM, CDR2 ANQGSEA. The junction had 11 bases not matched to a gene; V was cut back by 8 bases and J by 6 bases. This CDR3 comprises 14 residues. The CDR3 DNA is TGCAGCCGCAGAGCAGGACAGGGCCATGAAAAACTGTTTTTT. This gives the protein CSRRAGQGHEKLFF.

The V gene is TRBV5-1, the J gene TRBJ1-1; D gene unclear. The CDR3 runs to 14 residues. Trimming cost V 4 bases and J 0 bases, with 10 bases left between them. Germline lookup yields CDR1 SGHRS and CDR2 YFSETQ. The chain's CDR3 is CASSAGNMNTEAFF. Here the CDR3 DNA reads TGCGCCAGCAGCGCGGGAAACATGAACACTGAAGCTTTCTTT.

About this clonotype itself: The junction and the germline gene differ at one end; a read error may be behind it. The chain links TRBV6-2 or TRBV6-3 to TRBJ1-5; tentative D call: TRBD1 (6 bases). The CDR3 loop spans 14 amino acids. Germline V gene data show CDR1 as MNHEY and CDR2 as SVGEGT. DNA for the CDR3: TGTACCAGCGGGACACGGCGCAGCAATCAGCCCCAGCATTTT. This gives the protein CTSGTRRSNQPQHF.

The CDR3 loop is CSVRRQIHATTDTQYF. Here the CDR3 DNA reads TGCAGCGTTCGCCGACAGATCCATGCCACCACAGATACGCAGTATTTT. The J gene is TRBJ2-3, the V gene TRBV29-1; possible D gene TRBD1, 5 bases. V was pared by 5 bases and J by 2 bases, with 20 bases between. CDR3 length: 16 amino acids. Germline CDR1 and CDR2: SQVTM and ANQGSEA.

The chain recombines TRBV20-1 with TRBJ2-1; D is possibly TRBD1 or TRBD2 (6 bases each). The CDR3 covers 15 residues. Trimming shortened V by 6 bases and J by 8 bases, and 23 bases separated the two germline ends. Germline loops: CDR1 DFQATT, CDR2 SNEGSKA (reference sequence). The chain's CDR3 is CSATPGASVLDEQFF. DNA of the CDR3: TGCAGTGCCACCCCGGGGGCTAGCGTGCTCGATGAGCAGTTCTTC.